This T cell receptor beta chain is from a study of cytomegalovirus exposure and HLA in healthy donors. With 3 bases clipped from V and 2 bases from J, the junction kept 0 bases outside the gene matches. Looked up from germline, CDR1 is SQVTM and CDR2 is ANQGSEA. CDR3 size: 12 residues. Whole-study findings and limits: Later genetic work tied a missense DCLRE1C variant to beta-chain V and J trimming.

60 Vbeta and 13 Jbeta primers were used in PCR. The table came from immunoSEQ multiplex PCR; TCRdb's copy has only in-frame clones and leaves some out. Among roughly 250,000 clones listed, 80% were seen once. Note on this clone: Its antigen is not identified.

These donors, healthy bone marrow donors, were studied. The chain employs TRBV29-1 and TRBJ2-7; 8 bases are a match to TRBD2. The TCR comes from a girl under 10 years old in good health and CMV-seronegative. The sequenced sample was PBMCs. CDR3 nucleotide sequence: TGCAGCGTTGACGGGGGGGCCTACGAGCAGTACTTC. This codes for CSVDGGAYEQYF.